The 28 T cell receptor beta chains in this list originate from one sample, sequenced in a study of blood T cell repertoires in COVID-19. Using immunoSEQ multiplex PCR, the repertoire was profiled, and TCRdb retains in-frame clones only, with some absent. The sample has 250,000 or so clones, about four fifths seen once. The specimen was peripheral blood. The source of these receptors is a woman under 30 with acute or convalescent COVID-19.

The rearrangement links TRBV5-1 to TRBJ2-3; 12 bases agree with TRBD2. Germline CDR1 and CDR2: SGHRS and YFSETQ. The CDR3 extends over 18 amino acids. The junction had 7 bases not matched to a gene; V was cut back by 2 bases and J by 0 bases. This CDR3 reads CASSFGTSGFPSTDTQYF. The CDR3 DNA sequence: TGCGCCAGCAGCTTTGGGACTAGCGGGTTCCCGAGCACAGATACGCAGTATTTT.

V is TRBV7-2 and J is TRBJ1-2, with TRBD1 identical over 7 bases. Germline CDR1 and CDR2: SGHTA and FQGNSA. There are 14 residues in the CDR3. J was trimmed by 4 bases and V by 4 bases; bases with no gene match: 6. CDR3 bases: TGTGCCAGCAGCTCCTGGACAGGTAGCTATGGCTACACCTTC. Translated: CASSSWTGSYGYTF.

This chain joins TRBV11-2 and TRBJ1-5; D ambiguous. Germline CDR1 is SGHAT and CDR2 is FQNNGV. Deletions cut 0 bases from V and 3 bases from J, with 9 bases between. This CDR3 spans 15 amino acids. The CDR3 here is CASSLDVTDNQPQHF. As DNA, the CDR3 is TGTGCCAGCAGCTTAGATGTTACAGACAATCAGCCCCAGCATTTT.

The chain links TRBV5-1 to TRBJ2-6, with D possibly being TRBD1 (5 bases). The germline V gene has CDR1 SGHRS and CDR2 YFSETQ. V was cut by 4 bases and J by 0 bases, with 8 bases left in between. CDR3 length equals 15 residues. The CDR3 DNA sequence: TGCGCCAGCAGCCCTACAGGCTCTGGGGCCAACGTCCTGACTTTC. Protein sequence: CASSPTGSGANVLTF.

The chain combines TRBV7-2 with TRBJ2-2, with D perhaps matching TRBD2 (6 bases). The CDR3 extends over 16 amino acids. Germline lookup yields CDR1 SGHTA and CDR2 FQGNSA. The V end lost 5 bases, the J end lost 5 bases, and 18 bases lay between the germline ends. CDR3 in amino acids: CASSHRRERGTGELFF. CDR3 coding DNA: TGTGCCAGCAGCCACCGGCGGGAACGAGGAACCGGGGAGCTGTTTTTT.

The rearrangement links TRBV14 to TRBJ2-1, with 10 bases that match TRBD2. Germline V CDR1 and CDR2: SGHDN, FVKESK. The CDR3 consists of 15 residues. Trimming took 7 bases from V and 4 from J; bases not matched to a gene: 7. The CDR3 here is CASTLGLASYNEQFF. As DNA, the CDR3 is TGTGCCAGCACCCTGGGACTAGCGTCGTACAATGAGCAGTTCTTC.

Only one count was recorded for this clone. The chain carries TRBV19 and TRBJ2-1; TRBD2 matches 9 bases. Germline V gives CDR1 LNHDA, CDR2 SQIVND (reference sequence). V was pared by 5 bases and J by 0 bases, with 2 bases of the junction left unmatched. The CDR3 has 15 amino acids. The CDR3 loop is CASSGGRASYNEQFF. The CDR3 DNA follows: TGTGCCAGTAGTGGCGGGAGGGCCTCCTACAATGAGCAGTTCTTC.

The chain recombines TRBV11-2 with TRBJ1-1; D is ambiguous. V was clipped by 0 bases and J by 10 bases, with 12 bases between them. The CDR3 runs to 13 residues. Germline loops: CDR1 SGHAT, CDR2 FQNNGV. The CDR3 is CASSLDLPGLAFF. The CDR3 region has the DNA TGTGCCAGCAGCTTAGATCTCCCAGGACTAGCTTTCTTT.

V usage is TRBV9 and J usage is TRBJ1-2, with TRBD1 as a possible D gene (5 bases). Trimming took off 0 bases at V and 4 bases at J, with 10 bases between the two ends. The CDR3 is 14 amino acids. Germline lookup yields CDR1 SGDLS and CDR2 YYNGEE. The CDR3 DNA is TGTGCCAGCAGCGTAGGACAGCCCGGCTATGGCTACACCTTC. Translated: CASSVGQPGYGYTF.

The chain carries TRBV9 and TRBJ2-3; 9 bases agree with TRBD2. The CDR3 has 17 amino acids. The ends lost 5 bases at V and 3 bases at J; junction bases unmatched: 13. The germline V gene encodes CDR1 SGDLS and CDR2 YYNGEE. In nucleotides, the CDR3 is TGTGCCAGCAGTGATATTCGTAGCGGGAGAGGTACAGATACGCAGTATTTT. Protein product: CASSDIRSGRGTDTQYF.

Only a few counts were recorded for this clone. The chain uses TRBV19 and TRBJ1-5; 8 bases align to TRBD1. Germline assignment: CDR1 LNHDA and CDR2 SQIVND (reference sequence). J gave up 2 bases and V 6 bases, and 6 bases lay outside the gene matches. This CDR3 region has 15 residues. This CDR3 is CASSIQGGGNQPQHF. The CDR3 DNA sequence: TGTGCCAGTAGCATACAGGGGGGAGGCAATCAGCCCCAGCATTTT.

The V call is TRBV28, the J call TRBJ2-7; TRBD1 is a possible D gene (5 bases). Between the trimmed V and J ends, which lost 5 bases and 6 bases, there was a span of 17 bases. The CDR3 has 14 amino acids. Germline-derived CDR1 and CDR2 are MDHEN and SYDVKM. The CDR3 reads CASSLIPGLGEQYF. The DNA for the CDR3 is TGTGCCAGCAGTCTTATTCCAGGGTTGGGCGAGCAGTACTTC.

The rearrangement links TRBV9 to TRBJ2-2, with D possibly matching TRBD1 (7 bases). CDR1 is SGDLS, CDR2 YYNGEE, per germline. Trimming cost V 4 bases and J 0 bases, with 10 bases left between them. The CDR3 contains 15 residues. The CDR3 sequence: CASSRRGANTGELFF. DNA of the CDR3: TGTGCCAGCAGCCGCAGGGGGGCGAACACCGGGGAGCTGTTTTTT. The full variable domain, rest sourced from reference TRBV9 and TRBJ2-2, is DSGVTQTPKHLITATGQRVTLRCSPRSGDLSVYWYQQSLDQGLQFLIQYYNGEERAKGNILERFSAQQFPDLHSELNLSSLELGDSALYFCASSRRGANTGELFFGEGSRLTVL.

The chain joins TRBV19 to TRBJ2-1; a possible D gene is TRBD1 (5 bases). The germline gives CDR1 LNHDA, CDR2 SQIVND (reference sequence). The V end was cut by 10 bases, the J end by 4 bases, with 14 bases between. The CDR3 is 13 residues long. CDR3 sequence (DNA): TGTGCCACCGCGGACAAATCATACAATGAGCAGTTCTTC. Encoded protein: CATADKSYNEQFF.

This chain joins TRBV30 and TRBJ1-5; no firm D call. The CDR3 extends over 13 amino acids. Germline values: CDR1 GTSNPN, CDR2 SVGIG (reference sequence). V was cut by 0 bases and J by 2 bases, with 5 bases left in between. Here the CDR3 reads CAWSVLGNQPQHF. The CDR3 DNA is TGTGCCTGGAGTGTACTGGGCAATCAGCCCCAGCATTTT.

This sequence joins TRBV6-6 and TRBJ2-2; 8 nucleotides align to TRBD2. V shed 4 bases, J shed 7 bases, and the junction held 5 bases outside the gene matches. The V gene's germline CDR1 is MNHNY and CDR2 SVGAGI (reference sequence). CDR3 size: 14 residues. The CDR3 bases are TGTGCCAGCAGTTCTAGCGGGTTAGGCGGGGAGCTGTTTTTT. The encoded protein is CASSSSGLGGELFF.

The rearrangement uses TRBV6-5 and TRBJ2-7, with 8 bases identical to TRBD2. Per germline, CDR1 MNHEY and CDR2 SVGAGI. V trimming: 2 bases; J trimming: 6 bases; junction bases outside the gene matches: 9. The CDR3 runs to 15 residues. This CDR3 reads CASSYSGSDISEQYF. The CDR3 coding sequence is TGTGCCAGCAGTTACAGCGGGAGCGATATTAGCGAGCAGTACTTC.

The V gene is TRBV5-5, the J gene TRBJ2-1; 12 nucleotides line up with TRBD2. The CDR3 loop spans 16 amino acids. Losses at the gene ends were 3 bases for V and 5 bases for J; bases not matched to a gene: 6. The germline V gene has CDR1 SGHKS and CDR2 YYEKEE (reference sequence). CDR3 sequence reads: CASSWAGLAGNNEQFF. CDR3 coding DNA: TGTGCCAGCAGCTGGGCCGGACTAGCGGGGAACAATGAGCAGTTCTTC. Full variable domain (rest looked up from reference TRBV5-5 and TRBJ2-1): DAGVTQSPTHLIKTRGQQVTLRCSPISGHKSVSWYQQVLGQGPQFIFQYYEKEERGRGNFPDRFSARQFPNYSSELNVNALLLGDSALYLCASSWAGLAGNNEQFFGPGTRLTVL.

This sequence joins TRBV6-6 and TRBJ2-7, with a possible D match to TRBD1 (5 bases). Germline lookup yields CDR1 MNHNY and CDR2 SVGAGI (reference sequence). This CDR3 is built from 12 residues. V lost 4 bases and J lost 5, with 9 bases in between. CDR3 in amino acids: CASSSRQNEQYF. The CDR3 coding sequence is TGTGCCAGCAGTTCTCGACAGAACGAGCAGTACTTC.

This chain joins TRBV7-2 and TRBJ2-1; D is possibly TRBD2 (5 bases). The germline gives CDR1 SGHTA, CDR2 FQGNSA. The CDR3 is 15 residues long. Trimming pared 1 base from V and 4 bases from J, leaving 11 bases between. The CDR3 loop is CASSLVASRYNEQFF. The DNA for the CDR3 is TGTGCCAGCAGCTTAGTGGCTAGCCGTTACAATGAGCAGTTCTTC.

In this sample, this clone turned up many times. CDR3 DNA: TGCGCCAGCAGCCAAGATGAGGAAGGATACTATGGCTACACCTTC. It yields the protein CASSQDEEGYYGYTF. The V gene is TRBV4-3, the J gene TRBJ1-2, with D unclear. The CDR3 covers 15 residues. Deletions cut 0 bases from V and 3 bases from J, with 11 bases between. Germline CDR1 and CDR2: LGHNA and YSLEER.

Here the CDR3 reads CASSLAQGYEQYF. In nucleotides, the CDR3 is TGTGCCAGCAGCTTAGCCCAGGGCTACGAGCAGTACTTC. J is TRBJ2-7 and V is TRBV7-6; D might be TRBD1 (5 bases). CDR3 length: 13 residues. The germline V gene has CDR1 SGHVS and CDR2 FNYEAQ. The germline V and J ends were trimmed by 0 bases and 3 bases, with 6 bases remaining between them.

This chain uses TRBV4-3 with TRBJ1-3; TRBD1 matches 8 bases. The CDR3 length is 18 residues. Germline V gives CDR1 LGHNA, CDR2 YSLEER. V was clipped by 0 bases and J by 1 base; unmatched bases: 8. DNA of the CDR3: TGCGCCAGCAGCCAAGATAGTCCAGGGGGCTCGTCTGGAAACACCATATATTTT. It translates to CASSQDSPGGSSGNTIYF.

The J gene is TRBJ1-3, the V gene TRBV19; possibly TRBD1 for D (6 bases). The CDR3 length is 15 residues. Per germline, CDR1 LNHDA and CDR2 SQIVND (reference sequence). Trimming took off 3 bases at V and 2 bases at J, with 11 bases between the two ends. The chain's CDR3 is CASSMGTGPGNTIYF. In nucleotides, the CDR3 is TGTGCCAGTAGTATGGGAACAGGGCCTGGAAACACCATATATTTT. Combining the CDR3 with reference TRBV19 and TRBJ1-3 gives the whole variable domain DGGITQSPKYLFRKEGQNVTLSCEQNLNHDAMYWYRQDPGQGLRLIYYSQIVNDFQKGDIAEGYSVSREKKESFPLTVTSAQKNPTAFYLCASSMGTGPGNTIYFGEGSWLTVV.

The genes are TRBV18 and TRBJ1-2; D is perhaps TRBD1 (6 bases). The germline V and J ends were trimmed by 2 bases and 4 bases, with 11 bases remaining between them. CDR1 is KGHSH, CDR2 LQKENI, per germline. The CDR3 consists of 14 residues. The CDR3 loop is CASSPEGTPYGYTF. Written as DNA, the CDR3 is TGTGCCAGCTCACCAGAGGGGACACCCTATGGCTACACCTTC.

The rearrangement uses TRBV6-5 and TRBJ1-1; weak D call: TRBD1 (6 bases). The CDR3 length is 14 residues. Germline V gene lookup returns CDR1 MNHEY and CDR2 SVGAGI. The V gene lost 6 bases and the J gene lost 4 bases, with 15 bases spanning the gap. CDR3 protein: CASSDPRGGTEAFF. The DNA for the CDR3 is TGTGCCAGCAGCGACCCCAGGGGCGGCACTGAAGCTTTCTTT.

The chain uses TRBV2 and TRBJ2-1; no clear D gene. Germline lookup yields CDR1 SNHLY and CDR2 FYNNEI. Trimming shortened V by 4 bases and J by 4 bases, and 5 bases separated the two germline ends. The CDR3 length is 12 residues. CDR3 protein: CASSAGYNEQFF. Here the CDR3 DNA reads TGTGCCAGCAGTGCCGGTTACAATGAGCAGTTCTTC.

This clone appeared once. V usage is TRBV5-1 and J usage is TRBJ1-1, with TRBD1 matching over 10 bases. The CDR3 is 15 residues long. V lost 2 bases and J lost 3; bases outside the gene matches: 4. The germline V gene encodes CDR1 SGHRS and CDR2 YFSETQ. CDR3 amino acids: CASSLPDRGYTEAFF. The CDR3 bases are TGCGCCAGCAGCTTACCGGACAGGGGGTACACTGAAGCTTTCTTT.